This T cell receptor (beta chain) was recovered during a study of T cell clones after liver transplantation. Overall study context: Samples came from ITN030ST, which attempted immunosuppression withdrawal within 2 years of liver transplantation.

The CDR3 spans 15 residues. Trimming shortened V by 1 base and J by 0 bases, and 7 bases separated the two germline ends. Germline lookup yields CDR1 SGHRS and CDR2 YFSETQ. Clones were read by immunoSEQ multiplex PCR, and TCRdb kept only the in-frame ones, dropping some. The sample includes approximately 55,000 clones, about 69% of them seen just once. Thawed unstimulated PBMCs were FACS-sorted by CD3, CD4 and CD8 into two populations. This TCR derives from a human patient who received a liver transplant. A subset of T cells may come from the graft donor. Sequencing used CD4+ T cells from blood, obtained 54 months after liver transplant. The rearrangement joins TRBV5-1 to TRBJ1-4; D not certain. The CDR3 nucleotides are TGCGCCAGCAGCTTGAGTGCCTCAACTAATGAAAAACTGTTTTTT. It codes for CASSLSASTNEKLFF.